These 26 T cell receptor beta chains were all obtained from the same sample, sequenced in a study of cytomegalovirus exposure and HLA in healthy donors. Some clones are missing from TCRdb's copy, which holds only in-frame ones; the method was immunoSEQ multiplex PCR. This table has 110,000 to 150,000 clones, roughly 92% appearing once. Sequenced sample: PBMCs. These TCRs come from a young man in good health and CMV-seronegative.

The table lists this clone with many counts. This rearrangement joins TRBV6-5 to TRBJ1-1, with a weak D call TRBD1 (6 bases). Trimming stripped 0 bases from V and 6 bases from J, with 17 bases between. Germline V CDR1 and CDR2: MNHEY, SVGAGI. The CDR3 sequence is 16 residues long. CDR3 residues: CASSYSNRAQVPEAFF. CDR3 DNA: TGTGCCAGCAGTTACTCGAACAGGGCGCAAGTTCCTGAAGCTTTCTTT.

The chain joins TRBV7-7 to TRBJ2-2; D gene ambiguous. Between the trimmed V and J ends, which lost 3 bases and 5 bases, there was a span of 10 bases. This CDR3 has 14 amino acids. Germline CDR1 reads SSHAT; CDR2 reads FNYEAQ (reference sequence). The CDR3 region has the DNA TGTGCCAGCAGCTTTCAGAAGAATACCGGGGAGCTGTTTTTT. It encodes CASSFQKNTGELFF.

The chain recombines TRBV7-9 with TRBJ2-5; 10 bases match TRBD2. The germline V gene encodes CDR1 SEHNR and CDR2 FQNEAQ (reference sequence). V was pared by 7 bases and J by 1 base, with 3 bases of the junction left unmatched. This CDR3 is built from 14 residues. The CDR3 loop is CASKASGGQETQYF. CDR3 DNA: TGTGCCAGCAAGGCTAGCGGGGGCCAAGAGACCCAGTACTTC.

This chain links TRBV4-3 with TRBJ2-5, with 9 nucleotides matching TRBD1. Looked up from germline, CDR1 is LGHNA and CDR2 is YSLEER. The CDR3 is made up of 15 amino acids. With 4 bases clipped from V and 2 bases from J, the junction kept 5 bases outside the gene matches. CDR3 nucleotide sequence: TGCGCCAGCAGCCTTGGGACAGGGTTACAAGAGACCCAGTACTTC. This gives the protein CASSLGTGLQETQYF.

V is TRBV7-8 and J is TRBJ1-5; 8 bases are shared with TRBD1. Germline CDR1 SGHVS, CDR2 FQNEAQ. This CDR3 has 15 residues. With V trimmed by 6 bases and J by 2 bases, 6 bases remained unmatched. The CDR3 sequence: CASRKDREGNQPQHF. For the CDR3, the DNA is TGTGCCAGCAGAAAGGACAGGGAGGGCAATCAGCCCCAGCATTTT.

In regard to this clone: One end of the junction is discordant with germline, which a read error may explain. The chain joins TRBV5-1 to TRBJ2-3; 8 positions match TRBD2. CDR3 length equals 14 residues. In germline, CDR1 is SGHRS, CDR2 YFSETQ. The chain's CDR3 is CASSLGTSIDTQYF. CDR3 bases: TGCGCCAGCAGCTTGGGGACTAGCATAGATACGCAGTATTTT.

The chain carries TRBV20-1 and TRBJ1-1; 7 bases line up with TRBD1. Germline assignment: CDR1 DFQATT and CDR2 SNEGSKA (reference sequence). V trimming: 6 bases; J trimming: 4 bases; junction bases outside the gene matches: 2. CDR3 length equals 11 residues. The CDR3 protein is CSAGTATEAFF. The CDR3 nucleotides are TGCAGTGCGGGGACAGCCACTGAAGCTTTCTTT.

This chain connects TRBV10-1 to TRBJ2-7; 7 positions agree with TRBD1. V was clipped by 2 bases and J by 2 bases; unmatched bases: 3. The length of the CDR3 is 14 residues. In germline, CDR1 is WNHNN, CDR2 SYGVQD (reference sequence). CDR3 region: CASSEGTVTYEQYF. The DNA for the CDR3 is TGCGCCAGCAGTGAGGGGACAGTCACCTACGAGCAGTACTTC.

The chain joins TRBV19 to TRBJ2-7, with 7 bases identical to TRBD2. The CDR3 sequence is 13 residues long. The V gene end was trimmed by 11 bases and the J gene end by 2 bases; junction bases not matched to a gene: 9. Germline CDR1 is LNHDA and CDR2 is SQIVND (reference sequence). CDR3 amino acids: CAAGERGTYEQYF. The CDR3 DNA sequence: TGTGCCGCGGGAGAGCGCGGCACCTACGAGCAGTACTTC.

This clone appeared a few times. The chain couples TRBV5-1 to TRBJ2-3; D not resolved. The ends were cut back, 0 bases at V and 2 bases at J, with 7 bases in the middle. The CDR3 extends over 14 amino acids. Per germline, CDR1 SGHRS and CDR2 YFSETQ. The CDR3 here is CASSLGQDTDTQYF. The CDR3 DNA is TGCGCCAGCAGCTTGGGGCAGGACACAGATACGCAGTATTTT.

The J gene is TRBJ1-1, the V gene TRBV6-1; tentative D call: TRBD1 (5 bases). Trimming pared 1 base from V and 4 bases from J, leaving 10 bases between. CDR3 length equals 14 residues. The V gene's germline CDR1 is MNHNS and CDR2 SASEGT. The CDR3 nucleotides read TGTGCCAGCAGTGAAGGGGGCTGGGGCACTGAAGCTTTCTTT. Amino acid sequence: CASSEGGWGTEAFF.

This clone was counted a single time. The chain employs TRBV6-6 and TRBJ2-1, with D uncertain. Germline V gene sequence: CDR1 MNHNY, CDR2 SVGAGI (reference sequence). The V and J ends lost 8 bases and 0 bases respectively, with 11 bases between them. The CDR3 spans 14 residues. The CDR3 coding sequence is TGTGCCAGCTACCAGGCCCCCTCCTACAATGAGCAGTTCTTC. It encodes CASYQAPSYNEQFF.

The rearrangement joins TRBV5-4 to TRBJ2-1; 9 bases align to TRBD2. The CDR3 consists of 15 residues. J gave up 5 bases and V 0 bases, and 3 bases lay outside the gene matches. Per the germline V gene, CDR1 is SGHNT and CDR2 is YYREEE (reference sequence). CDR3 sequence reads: CASSLDQRGDNEQFF. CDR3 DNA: TGTGCCAGCAGCTTGGACCAGCGGGGGGACAATGAGCAGTTCTTC.

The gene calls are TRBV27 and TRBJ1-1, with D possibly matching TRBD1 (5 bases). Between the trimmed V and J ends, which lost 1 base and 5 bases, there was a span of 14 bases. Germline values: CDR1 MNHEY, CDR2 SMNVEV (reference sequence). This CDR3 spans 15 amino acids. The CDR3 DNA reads TGTGCCAGCAGTTTATATCGGGGGAAGGGGACTGAAGCTTTCTTT. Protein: CASSLYRGKGTEAFF.

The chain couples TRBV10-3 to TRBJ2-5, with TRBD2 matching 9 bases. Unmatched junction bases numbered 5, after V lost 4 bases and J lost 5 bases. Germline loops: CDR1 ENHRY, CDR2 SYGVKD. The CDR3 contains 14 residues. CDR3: CAISAGLAGETQYF. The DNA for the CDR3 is TGTGCCATCAGTGCTGGCCTAGCGGGGGAGACCCAGTACTTC.

CDR3 in DNA: TGTGCCAGCATGGGACAGGGGGGGATGAACACTGAAGCTTTCTTT. It yields the protein CASMGQGGMNTEAFF. The chain employs TRBV2 and TRBJ1-1; 11 bases are shared with TRBD1. Germline V gives CDR1 SNHLY, CDR2 FYNNEI. J gave up 0 bases and V 7 bases, and 4 bases lay outside the gene matches. There are 15 residues in the CDR3. Looking up the rest from reference TRBV2 and TRBJ1-1 gives the full variable domain: EPEVTQTPSHQVTQMGQEVILRCVPISNHLYFYWYRQILGQKVEFLVSFYNNEISEKSEIFDDQFSVERPDGSNFTLKIRSTKLEDSAMYFCASMGQGGMNTEAFFGQGTRLTVV.

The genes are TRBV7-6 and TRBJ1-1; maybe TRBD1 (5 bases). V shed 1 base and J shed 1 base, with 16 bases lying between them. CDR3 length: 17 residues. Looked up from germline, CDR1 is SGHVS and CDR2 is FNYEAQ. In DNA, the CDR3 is TGTGCCAGCAGCTTAGGGCGGCAGGGCGAAAGGAACACTGAAGCTTTCTTT. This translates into CASSLGRQGERNTEAFF.

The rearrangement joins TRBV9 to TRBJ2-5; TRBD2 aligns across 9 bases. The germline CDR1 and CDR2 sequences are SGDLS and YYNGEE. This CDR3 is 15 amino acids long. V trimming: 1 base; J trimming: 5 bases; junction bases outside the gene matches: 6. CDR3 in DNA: TGTGCCAGCAGCGTAAGGTCTAGCGGGGCGGAGACCCAGTACTTC. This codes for CASSVRSSGAETQYF.

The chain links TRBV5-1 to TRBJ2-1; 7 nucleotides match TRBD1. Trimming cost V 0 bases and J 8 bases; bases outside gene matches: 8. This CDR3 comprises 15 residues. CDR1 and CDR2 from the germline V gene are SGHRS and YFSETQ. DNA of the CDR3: TGCGCCAGCAGCTTGGCCTTTGGGACAGCATATGAGCAGTTCTTC. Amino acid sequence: CASSLAFGTAYEQFF.

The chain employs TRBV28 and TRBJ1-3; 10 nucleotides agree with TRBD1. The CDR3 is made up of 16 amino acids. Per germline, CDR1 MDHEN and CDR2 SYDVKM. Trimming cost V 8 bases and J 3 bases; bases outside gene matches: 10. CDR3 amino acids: CASGSGQGSLGNTIYF. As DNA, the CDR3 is TGTGCCAGCGGGTCGGGACAGGGGTCCCTTGGAAACACCATATATTTT.

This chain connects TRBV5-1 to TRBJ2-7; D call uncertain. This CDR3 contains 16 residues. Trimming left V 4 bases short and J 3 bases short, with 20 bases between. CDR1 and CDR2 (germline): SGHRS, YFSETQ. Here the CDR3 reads CASSGTLETRLYEQYF. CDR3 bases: TGCGCCAGCAGCGGAACCCTGGAAACGAGACTCTACGAGCAGTACTTC.

CDR3 coding DNA: TGCGCCAGCAGCTTCAGGAATAGCGGGGGCACAGATACGCAGTATTTT. It encodes CASSFRNSGGTDTQYF. This chain connects TRBV5-1 to TRBJ2-3, with 8 bases fitting TRBD2. This CDR3 region has 16 residues. Germline V gene lookup returns CDR1 SGHRS and CDR2 YFSETQ. With 2 bases clipped from V and 1 base from J, the junction kept 6 bases outside the gene matches.

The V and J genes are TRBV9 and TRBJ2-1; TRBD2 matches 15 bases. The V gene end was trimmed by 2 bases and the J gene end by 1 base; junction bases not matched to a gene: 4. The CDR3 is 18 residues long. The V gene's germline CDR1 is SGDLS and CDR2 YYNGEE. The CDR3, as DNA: TGTGCCAGCAGCGTGGGACTAGCGGGAGGTTCGTCCTACAATGAGCAGTTCTTC. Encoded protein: CASSVGLAGGSSYNEQFF.

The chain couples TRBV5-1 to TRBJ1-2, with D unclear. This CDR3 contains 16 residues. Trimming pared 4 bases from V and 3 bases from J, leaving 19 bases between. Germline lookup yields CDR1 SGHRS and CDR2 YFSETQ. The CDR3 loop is CASSPGWGGLDYGYTF. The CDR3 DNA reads TGCGCCAGCAGCCCGGGGTGGGGTGGGCTGGACTATGGCTACACCTTC.

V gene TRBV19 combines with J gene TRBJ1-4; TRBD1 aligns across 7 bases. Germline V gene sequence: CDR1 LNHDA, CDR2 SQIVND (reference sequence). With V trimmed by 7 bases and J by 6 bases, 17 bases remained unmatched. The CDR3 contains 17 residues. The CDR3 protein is CASTDTSTGAAYEKLFF. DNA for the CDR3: TGTGCCAGTACCGACACGTCCACAGGGGCCGCGTATGAAAAACTGTTTTTT.

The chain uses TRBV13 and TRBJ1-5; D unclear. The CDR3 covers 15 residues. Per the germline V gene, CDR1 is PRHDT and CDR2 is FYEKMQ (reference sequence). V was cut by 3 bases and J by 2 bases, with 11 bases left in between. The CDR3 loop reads CASSFGDSRNQPQHF. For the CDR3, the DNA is TGTGCCAGCAGCTTTGGCGACTCCCGCAATCAGCCCCAGCATTTT.